The 8 T cell receptor beta chains reported below all come from one sample, sequenced in a study of blood T cell repertoires in COVID-19. The method was immunoSEQ multiplex PCR; TCRdb's version includes in-frame clones alone and lacks a portion of them. This table has over 130,000 clones, about 81% appearing once. Source material: peripheral blood. The origin of the receptors is a woman of 80 years or more with acute or convalescent COVID-19.

J is TRBJ2-3 and V is TRBV15; weak D call: TRBD2 (7 bases). The germline V gene encodes CDR1 LNHNV and CDR2 YYDKDF (reference sequence). The V gene lost 1 base and the J gene lost 5 bases, with 13 bases spanning the gap. The CDR3 contains 15 residues. The CDR3 bases are TGTGCCACCAGCAGAGGCGGGGGCAGAAAAGATACGCAGTATTTT. This translates into CATSRGGGRKDTQYF.

The chain uses TRBV4-2 and TRBJ1-2; a weak D match, TRBD1 (5 bases). The ends were cut back, 0 bases at V and 7 bases at J, with 18 bases in the middle. CDR3 length equals 16 residues. Germline V gene data show CDR1 as LGHNA and CDR2 as YNFKEQ. The CDR3 DNA is TGTGCCAGCAGCCAAGATTCTGCGAGACAGAGTTCTGGCTACACCTTC. Translation: CASSQDSARQSSGYTF.

The CDR3 DNA is TGTGCCAGCAGCCGGGCAGGGACTAGCGGGGGCGGCGAGCAGTTCTTC. As protein: CASSRAGTSGGGEQFF. The chain couples TRBV7-3 to TRBJ2-1; 14 bases line up with TRBD2. CDR1 is SGHTA and CDR2 is FQGTGA in the germline V gene. The CDR3 is made up of 16 amino acids. V trimming: 5 bases; J trimming: 10 bases; junction bases outside the gene matches: 10.

This clone was counted once. The rearrangement joins TRBV2 to TRBJ2-7; 7 bases agree with TRBD1. The CDR3 sequence is 16 residues long. Germline V lookup: CDR1 SNHLY, CDR2 FYNNEI. Trimming took 9 bases from V and 6 from J; bases not matched to a gene: 20. The CDR3 region is CARVLIPGQWGREQYF. The DNA of the CDR3 is TGTGCCAGAGTACTGATCCCGGGACAGTGGGGGCGCGAGCAGTACTTC.

The rearrangement links TRBV7-9 to TRBJ2-7, with 7 nucleotides matching TRBD1. The germline CDR1 and CDR2 sequences are SEHNR and FQNEAQ (reference sequence). The ends lost 2 bases at V and 6 bases at J; junction bases unmatched: 7. This CDR3 has 14 residues. Here the CDR3 reads CASSLQWDSTEQYF. In nucleotides, the CDR3 is TGTGCCAGCAGCTTACAGTGGGACAGTACCGAGCAGTACTTC.

The rearrangement joins TRBV4-2 to TRBJ2-7; D possibly corresponds to TRBD1 (6 bases). V was trimmed by 2 bases and J by 3 bases, leaving 11 bases between them. The CDR3 runs to 14 residues. Germline V gene sequence: CDR1 LGHNA, CDR2 YNFKEQ. DNA of the CDR3: TGTGCCAGCAGCCAAATTGGGACAAACTACGAGCAGTACTTC. Protein: CASSQIGTNYEQYF.

In regard to this clone: Germline is not matched at one junction end, which may reflect a read error. V usage is TRBV23-1 and J usage is TRBJ2-5; possible D gene TRBD2, 7 bases. TRBV23-1 is identified as an open reading frame with a role that is uncertain. This CDR3 spans 17 amino acids. The CDR3 sequence is CASNQGGRESCLETQYF. The CDR3 nucleotides are TGCGCCAGCAATCAAGGGGGGCGGGAGTCTTGTTTAGAGACCCAGTACTTC.

This chain joins TRBV27 and TRBJ2-5; no firm D call. The germline V gene has CDR1 MNHEY and CDR2 SMNVEV (reference sequence). Trimming took off 2 bases at V and 2 bases at J, with 6 bases between the two ends. The CDR3 spans 13 residues. The CDR3 here is CASSLMTQETQYF. CDR3 bases: TGTGCCAGCAGTTTAATGACACAAGAGACCCAGTACTTC.